Following are 2 T cell receptor beta chains from one sample sequenced in a study of CD8+CD57+ T cells in acquired aplastic anemia. Profiling that covered TCR beta VDJ and CDR3 relied on genomic DNA as its template. Each CDR3 protein gets one entry after TCRdb re-called the reads with MiXCR. The sample holds roughly 200,000 distinct CDR3 sequences, more than 60% seen once. Patients chosen for sequencing had CD8+CD57+ cells that had expanded, as shown by flow cytometry. Sequenced: sorted CD4+, CD8+, or CD8+CD57+ T cells (not recorded which) from PBMCs. Source of these receptors: a human donor with aplastic anemia.

This clonotype occurred a few times. A read error may produce the germline difference seen at one junction end. The chain links TRBV7-7 to TRBJ2-5; TRBD2 aligns across 7 bases. CDR1 SSHAT and CDR2 FNYEAQ come from the germline V gene (reference sequence). The CDR3 covers 17 residues. CDR3 nucleotides: TGTGCTAGCAGCTTAGCGTCGGCTAGCGGACACCAAGAGACCCAGTACTTC. Protein product: CASSLASASGHQETQYF. The full variable domain, completed using reference TRBV7-7 and TRBJ2-5, is GAGVSQSPRYKVTKRGQDVTLRCDPISSHATLYWYQQALGQGPEFLTYFNYEAQPDKSGLPSDRFSAERPEGSISTLTIQRTEQRDSAMYRCASSLASASGHQETQYFGPGTRLLVL.

The chain has TRBV29-1 and TRBJ2-1; TRBD2 matches at 13 bases. V shed 4 bases and J 6 bases; nucleotides not matched to a gene: 3. CDR1 SQVTM and CDR2 ANQGSEA come from the germline V gene. The CDR3 spans 14 residues. CDR3 loop: CSVATSGGANEQFF. CDR3 sequence (DNA): TGCAGCGTTGCTACTAGCGGGGGGGCCAATGAGCAGTTCTTC.